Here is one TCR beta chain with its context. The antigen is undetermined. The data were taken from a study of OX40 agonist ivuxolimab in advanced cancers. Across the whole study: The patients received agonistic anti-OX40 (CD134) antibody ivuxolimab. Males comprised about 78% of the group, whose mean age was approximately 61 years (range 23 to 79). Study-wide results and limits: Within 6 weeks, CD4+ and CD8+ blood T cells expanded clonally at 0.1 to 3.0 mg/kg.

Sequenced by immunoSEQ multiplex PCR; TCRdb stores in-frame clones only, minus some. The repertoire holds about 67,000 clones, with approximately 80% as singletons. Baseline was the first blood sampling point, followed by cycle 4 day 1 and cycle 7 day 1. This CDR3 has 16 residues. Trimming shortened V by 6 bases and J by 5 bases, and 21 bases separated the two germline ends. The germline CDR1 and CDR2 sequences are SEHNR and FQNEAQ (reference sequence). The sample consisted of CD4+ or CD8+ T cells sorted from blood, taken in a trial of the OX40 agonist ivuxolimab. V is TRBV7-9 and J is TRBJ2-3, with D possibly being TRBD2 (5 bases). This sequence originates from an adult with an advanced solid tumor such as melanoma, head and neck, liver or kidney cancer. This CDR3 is CASRPRAVNGGDTQYF. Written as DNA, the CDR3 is TGTGCCAGCAGACCCCGGGCCGTCAATGGAGGAGATACGCAGTATTTT.